This entry lists 24 T cell receptor beta chains sequenced from one sample in a study of Ad26.COV2.S vaccination and SARS-CoV-2 variants. The table came from immunoSEQ multiplex PCR; TCRdb's copy has only in-frame clones and leaves some out. This sample has over 450,000 clones, with roughly nine tenths found just once. Indicated treatment: some 19 received Ad26.COV2.S at low or high dose, single or two shots; about 5 received placebo; per-sample allocation not given. Following the first vaccine or placebo injection, samples were taken on day 63. Sequenced material: peripheral blood, taken in a trial of Ad26.COV2.S vaccine versus placebo. The source of these receptors is a person between 18 and 65 years old who received the Ad26.COV2.S COVID-19 vaccine or a placebo.

The chain joins TRBV5-1 to TRBJ2-5, with 12 bases matching TRBD2. The CDR3 spans 15 residues. The ends lost 7 bases at V and 4 bases at J; junction bases unmatched: 8. CDR1 is SGHRS, CDR2 YFSETQ, per germline. DNA for the CDR3: TGCGCCAGCTTTTCTAGCGGGGGGGCAGGAGAGACCCAGTACTTC. Translating gives CASFSSGGAGETQYF.

In this sample, this clone turned up once. CDR3 nucleotide sequence: TGTGCCACCAGCAGAGATCGGGTAGCCAAAAACATTCAGTACTTC. It codes for CATSRDRVAKNIQYF. The chain has TRBV15 and TRBJ2-4; D call uncertain. The CDR3 has 15 amino acids. Germline CDR1 is LNHNV and CDR2 is YYDKDF (reference sequence). The V end was cut by 0 bases, the J end by 0 bases, with 6 bases between. Combining the CDR3 with reference TRBV15 and TRBJ2-4 gives the whole variable domain DAMVIQNPRYQVTQFGKPVTLSCSQTLNHNVMYWYQQKSSQAPKLLFHYYDKDFNNEADTPDNFQSRRPNTSFCFLDIRSPGLGDTAMYLCATSRDRVAKNIQYFGAGTRLSVL.

The CDR3 protein is CASSYPGPVGTEAFF. The CDR3 DNA follows: TGTGCCAGCAGTTACCCCGGCCCGGTTGGTACTGAAGCTTTCTTT. The chain joins TRBV6-2 or TRBV6-3 to TRBJ1-1, with D hard to call. The V gene's germline CDR1 is MNHEY and CDR2 SVGEGT. The CDR3 totals 15 residues. Trimming pared 2 bases from V and 5 bases from J, leaving 15 bases between.

The chain links TRBV18 to TRBJ2-7; 7 bases match TRBD2. V lost 0 bases and J lost 6; bases outside the gene matches: 2. The CDR3 totals 13 residues. CDR1 and CDR2 (germline): KGHSH, LQKENI. This chain's CDR3 is CASSPPGGFEQYF. The CDR3 nucleotides are TGTGCCAGCTCACCACCGGGGGGGTTCGAGCAGTACTTC.

This chain joins TRBV5-8 and TRBJ2-5; 7 bases fit TRBD2. J was trimmed by 2 bases and V by 1 base; bases with no gene match: 11. The V gene's germline CDR1 is SGHTS and CDR2 YDEGEE. This CDR3 region has 17 residues. The chain's CDR3 is CASSLPLGREGQETQYF. DNA of the CDR3: TGTGCCAGCAGCTTGCCCCTAGGGAGGGAAGGGCAAGAGACCCAGTACTTC.

The rearrangement links TRBV12-5 to TRBJ2-4; maybe TRBD2 (5 bases). CDR3 length equals 13 residues. V was shortened by 8 bases and J by 4 bases, with 12 bases between the two germline ends. CDR1 and CDR2 (germline): LGHNT, FRNRAP. CDR3 amino acids: CASSYGEKNIQYF. The CDR3 coding sequence is TGTGCTAGTTCTTACGGGGAAAAAAACATTCAGTACTTC.

The chain carries TRBV30 and TRBJ1-4; unclear D gene. The V end was cut by 1 base, the J end by 0 bases, with 6 bases between. Germline V gene lookup returns CDR1 GTSNPN and CDR2 SVGIG (reference sequence). CDR3 length: 14 amino acids. The CDR3 region is CAWSGGTTNEKLFF. In DNA form, the CDR3 reads TGTGCCTGGAGTGGGGGTACAACTAATGAAAAACTGTTTTTT.

The chain links TRBV28 to TRBJ1-2; unclear D gene. Trimming removed 6 bases from V and 3 bases from J, with 11 bases in between. CDR3 length equals 13 residues. CDR1 and CDR2 from the germline V gene are MDHEN and SYDVKM. This CDR3 is CASRVGKDYGYTF. CDR3 coding DNA: TGTGCCAGCAGGGTAGGGAAGGACTATGGCTACACCTTC.

The rearrangement uses TRBV19 and TRBJ2-5; no clear D. V lost 3 bases, J lost 5 bases, and 10 bases lay in between. Germline CDR1 reads LNHDA; CDR2 reads SQIVND (reference sequence). The CDR3 loop spans 13 amino acids. In DNA form, the CDR3 reads TGTGCCAGTAGTATGGGTGAACGGGAGACCCAGTACTTC. Amino acids: CASSMGERETQYF.

The table lists this clone with a count of one. The rearrangement joins TRBV27 to TRBJ1-1; unclear D gene. The V end lost 3 bases, the J end lost 1 base, and 6 bases lay between the germline ends. CDR1 and CDR2 from the germline V gene are MNHEY and SMNVEV (reference sequence). The CDR3 has 13 amino acids. The CDR3 is CASSFDENTEAFF. The CDR3 coding sequence is TGTGCCAGCAGTTTCGACGAGAACACTGAAGCTTTCTTT.

In its sample, this clone was seen a few times. This chain uses TRBV30 with TRBJ2-7, with D perhaps TRBD2 (5 bases). V gave up 0 bases and J gave up 5 bases, with 14 bases separating them. Germline-derived CDR1 and CDR2 are GTSNPN and SVGIG (reference sequence). The CDR3 sequence is 14 residues long. This CDR3 is CAWSVFEGVHEQYF. CDR3 bases: TGTGCCTGGAGTGTTTTCGAGGGAGTACACGAGCAGTACTTC.

A word on this clone: The junction shows a germline mismatch at one end, possibly a read error. The chain couples TRBV5-1 to TRBJ2-1, with TRBD1 matching 9 bases. This CDR3 region has 13 residues. Germline CDR1 is SGHRS and CDR2 is YFSETQ. CDR3 protein: CASGLQQGAIPFF. CDR3 in DNA: TGCGCCAGCGGCTTGCAACAGGGGGCAATACCGTTCTTC.

J is TRBJ1-2 and V is TRBV12-3 or TRBV12-4; D not resolved. Trimming left V 9 bases short and J 8 bases short, with 13 bases between. CDR3 size: 11 residues. The CDR3 spells CASNTRWGYTF. CDR3 in DNA: TGTGCCAGTAACACTCGATGGGGCTACACCTTC.

The chain joins TRBV7-9 to TRBJ2-1, with D possibly matching TRBD2 (5 bases). The germline V and J ends were trimmed by 0 bases and 9 bases, with 9 bases remaining between them. This CDR3 is 13 amino acids long. The germline V gene encodes CDR1 SEHNR and CDR2 FQNEAQ (reference sequence). CDR3 nucleotide sequence: TGTGCCAGCAGCTTAGCGGTAAGCGGTGAGCAGTTCTTC. Its translation: CASSLAVSGEQFF.

The rearrangement links TRBV27 to TRBJ2-3; D may be TRBD2 (6 bases). The length of the CDR3 is 15 residues. Germline lookup yields CDR1 MNHEY and CDR2 SMNVEV (reference sequence). Trimming took 5 bases from V and 1 from J, leaving 13 bases between them. The CDR3 DNA reads as TGTGCCAGCAGTAAAACGGGACTGCGCACAGATACGCAGTATTTT. Its protein is CASSKTGLRTDTQYF.

CDR3 region: CASSYSARGTYNEQFF. The CDR3 DNA reads TGTGCCAGCAGTTACAGCGCGAGGGGTACCTACAATGAGCAGTTCTTC. The chain uses TRBV6-5 and TRBJ2-1; D tentatively reads TRBD1 or TRBD2 (5 bases each). Looked up from germline, CDR1 is MNHEY and CDR2 is SVGAGI. The CDR3 is made up of 16 amino acids. V lost 2 bases and J 2 bases, leaving 13 bases between the germline ends.

V and J are TRBV24-1 and TRBJ2-3; no clear D gene. CDR1 is KGHDR and CDR2 is SFDVKD in the germline V gene. The CDR3 sequence is 13 residues long. Between the trimmed V and J ends, which lost 4 bases and 1 base, there was a span of 5 bases. The chain's CDR3 is CATSDPGTDTQYF. CDR3 sequence (DNA): TGTGCCACCAGTGACCCTGGCACAGATACGCAGTATTTT.

The V and J genes are TRBV9 and TRBJ2-2; D perhaps matches TRBD2 (5 bases). From germline, CDR1 is SGDLS and CDR2 YYNGEE. Trimming removed 0 bases at V and 6 bases at J, with 12 bases between. This CDR3 is built from 15 residues. CDR3 sequence reads: CASSVVASWSGELFF. The CDR3 nucleotides read TGTGCCAGCAGCGTAGTGGCTAGCTGGTCCGGGGAGCTGTTTTTT.

This chain uses TRBV7-9 with TRBJ1-4, with 7 bases identical to TRBD1. CDR3 length: 18 residues. V shed 6 bases, J shed 3 bases, and the junction held 16 bases outside the gene matches. The V gene's germline CDR1 is SEHNR and CDR2 FQNEAQ (reference sequence). DNA of the CDR3: TGTGCCAGCAGTCAAAAAAGGACAGGTCTGGAGCCTAATGAAAAACTGTTTTTT. Translating gives CASSQKRTGLEPNEKLFF.

The V gene is TRBV24-1, the J gene TRBJ2-2; TRBD2 agrees at 9 bases. The J segment lost 7 bases and the V segment lost 1 base, leaving 6 bases of the junction unmatched. Germline values: CDR1 KGHDR, CDR2 SFDVKD. The CDR3 spans 16 residues. The CDR3 loop reads CATSDFVVSGSGELFF. CDR3 nucleotides: TGTGCCACCAGTGATTTTGTGGTTAGCGGGAGCGGGGAGCTGTTTTTT.

The rearrangement links TRBV24-1 to TRBJ2-1; weak D call: TRBD2 (6 bases). In germline, CDR1 is KGHDR, CDR2 SFDVKD. V lost 6 bases, J lost 0 bases, and 11 bases lay in between. The CDR3 loop spans 15 amino acids. The CDR3 is CATSSSGPSYNEQFF. The CDR3 bases are TGTGCCACCAGTTCCAGCGGGCCCTCCTACAATGAGCAGTTCTTC.

This chain links TRBV27 with TRBJ2-4; D could derive from TRBD1 or TRBD2 (5 bases each). Looked up from germline, CDR1 is MNHEY and CDR2 is SMNVEV (reference sequence). This CDR3 is 13 amino acids long. With 6 bases removed from V and 7 bases from J, the gap between germline ends came to 13 bases. In nucleotides, the CDR3 is TGTGCCAGCAGCCTGGGACGGTGGAACATTCAGTACTTC. Protein product: CASSLGRWNIQYF.

The rearrangement joins TRBV4-2 to TRBJ2-1; 7 bases map to TRBD2. V lost 0 bases and J lost 2; bases outside the gene matches: 10. Germline lookup yields CDR1 LGHNA and CDR2 YNFKEQ. This CDR3 spans 18 amino acids. CDR3 sequence reads: CASSQDSGPGGPYNEQFF. The CDR3 DNA is TGTGCCAGCAGCCAAGATTCCGGCCCGGGGGGACCCTACAATGAGCAGTTCTTC.

The V call is TRBV18, the J call TRBJ1-3; tentatively, D is TRBD1 (5 bases). Germline V gene lookup returns CDR1 KGHSH and CDR2 LQKENI. There are 16 residues in the CDR3. Trimming removed 3 bases at V and 3 bases at J, with 15 bases between. The CDR3 nucleotides are TGTGCCAGCTCACCGGGCGGGGCGATTGTTGGAAACACCATATATTTT. It yields the protein CASSPGGAIVGNTIYF.